The T cell receptor beta chain under discussion was sequenced for a study of blood T cell repertoires in COVID-19. This clone was seen only once. This CDR3 is 12 amino acids long. Germline-derived CDR1 and CDR2 are ENHRY and SYGVKD. J lost 2 bases, V lost 6 bases, and 0 bases had no gene match. The repertoire was sequenced with immunoSEQ multiplex PCR; TCRdb's copy has only in-frame clones and lacks some. The sample gives fewer than 300,000 clones, 70% to 90% of which show up once; around 1.3% is in the top ten. The sample comprised PBMCs or T cells enriched from blood (not recorded which). This clonotype was obtained from a middle-aged woman with acute COVID-19. J is TRBJ1-2 and V is TRBV10-3, with 7 bases identical to TRBD1. The CDR3 DNA reads as TGTGCCATCAGACAGGGGAACTATGGCTACACCTTC. It yields the protein CAIRQGNYGYTF.